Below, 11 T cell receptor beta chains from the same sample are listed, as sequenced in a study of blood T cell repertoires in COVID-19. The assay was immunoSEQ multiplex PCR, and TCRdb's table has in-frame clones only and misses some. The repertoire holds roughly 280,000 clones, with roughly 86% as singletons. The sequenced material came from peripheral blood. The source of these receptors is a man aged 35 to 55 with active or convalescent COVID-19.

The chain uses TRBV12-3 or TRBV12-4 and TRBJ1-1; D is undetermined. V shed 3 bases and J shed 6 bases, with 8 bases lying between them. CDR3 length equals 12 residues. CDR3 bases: TGTGCCAGCAGTTTCCGGGTCGCTGAAGCTTTCTTT. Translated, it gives CASSFRVAEAFF.

CDR3 amino acids: CASSAPTGNGYTF. As DNA, the CDR3 is TGTGCCAGCAGTGCCCCGACAGGGAATGGCTACACCTTC. The V call is TRBV28, the J call TRBJ1-2, with 7 bases matching TRBD1. This CDR3 has 13 residues. The V segment lost 5 bases and the J segment 6 bases; nucleotides outside the gene matches: 6. In germline, CDR1 is MDHEN, CDR2 SYDVKM.

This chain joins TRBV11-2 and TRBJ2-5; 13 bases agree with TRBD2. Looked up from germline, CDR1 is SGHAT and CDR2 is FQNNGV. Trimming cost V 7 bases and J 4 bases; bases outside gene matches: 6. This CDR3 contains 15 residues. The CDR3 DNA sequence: TGTGCCAGCACCAGGACTAGCGGGGGACGAGAGACCCAGTACTTC. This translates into CASTRTSGGRETQYF.

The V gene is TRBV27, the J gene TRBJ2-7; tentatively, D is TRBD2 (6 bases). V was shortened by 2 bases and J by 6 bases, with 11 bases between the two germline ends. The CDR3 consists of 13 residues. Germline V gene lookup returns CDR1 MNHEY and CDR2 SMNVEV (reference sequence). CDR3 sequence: CASSLGGYGEQYF. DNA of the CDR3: TGTGCCAGCAGTTTAGGGGGGTATGGCGAGCAGTACTTC.

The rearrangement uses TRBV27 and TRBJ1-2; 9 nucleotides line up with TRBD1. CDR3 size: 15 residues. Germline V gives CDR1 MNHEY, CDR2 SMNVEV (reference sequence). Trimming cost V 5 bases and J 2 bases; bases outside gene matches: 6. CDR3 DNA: TGTGCCAGCAGTGTAATGGGGACAGGGAACTATGGCTACACCTTC. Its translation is CASSVMGTGNYGYTF.

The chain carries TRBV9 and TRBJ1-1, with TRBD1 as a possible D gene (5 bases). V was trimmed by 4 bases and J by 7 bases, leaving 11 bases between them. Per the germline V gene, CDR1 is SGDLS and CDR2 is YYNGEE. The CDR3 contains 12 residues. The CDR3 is CASSHGQDEAFF. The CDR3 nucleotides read TGTGCCAGCAGCCACGGACAAGATGAAGCTTTCTTT.

CDR3 in amino acids: CSVETGTGVNEQFF. For the CDR3, the DNA is TGCAGCGTTGAAACGGGGACGGGAGTCAATGAGCAGTTCTTC. The chain links TRBV29-1 to TRBJ2-1; tentative D call: TRBD2 (6 bases). V was cut by 2 bases and J by 6 bases, with 14 bases left in between. In germline, CDR1 is SQVTM, CDR2 ANQGSEA. The CDR3 contains 14 residues.

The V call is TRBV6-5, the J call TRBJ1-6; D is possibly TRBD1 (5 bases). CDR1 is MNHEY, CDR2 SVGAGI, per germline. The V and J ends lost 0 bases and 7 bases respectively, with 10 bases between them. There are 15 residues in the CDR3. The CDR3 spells CASSYSTQGNSPLHF. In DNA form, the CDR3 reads TGTGCCAGCAGTTACTCGACCCAGGGCAATTCACCCCTCCACTTT.

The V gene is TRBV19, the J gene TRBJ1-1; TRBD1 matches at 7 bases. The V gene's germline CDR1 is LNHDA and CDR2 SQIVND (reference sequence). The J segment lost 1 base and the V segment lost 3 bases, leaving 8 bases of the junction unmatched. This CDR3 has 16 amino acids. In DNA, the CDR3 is TGTGCCAGTAGTATTGGGGGACAGCCCGCGAACACTGAAGCTTTCTTT. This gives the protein CASSIGGQPANTEAFF.

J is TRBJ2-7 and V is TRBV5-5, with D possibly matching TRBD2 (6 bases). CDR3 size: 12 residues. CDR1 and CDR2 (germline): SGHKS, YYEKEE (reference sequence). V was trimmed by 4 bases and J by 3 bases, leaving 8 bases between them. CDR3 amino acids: CASSRDFYEQYF. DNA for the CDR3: TGTGCCAGCAGCCGGGACTTCTACGAGCAGTACTTC.

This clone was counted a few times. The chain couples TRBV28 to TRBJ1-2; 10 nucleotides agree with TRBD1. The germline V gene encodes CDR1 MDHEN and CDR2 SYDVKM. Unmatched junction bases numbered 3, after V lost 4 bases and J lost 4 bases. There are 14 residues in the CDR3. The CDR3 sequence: CASSSWTGGYGYTF. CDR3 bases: TGTGCCAGCAGTTCGTGGACAGGGGGCTATGGCTACACCTTC.